What follows describes a single T cell receptor beta chain. Its antigen is unknown. No much larger clone is present one base from it, and per-base qualities are unavailable. The cohort consisted of 666 healthy bone marrow donors. All cohort members were sampled while nominally healthy, although unrecorded immune exposures were likely present. The donor tested CMV seronegative and was one of the 352 seronegative cohort members. A peripheral blood sample was collected from each donor, and TCR beta sequencing was performed on peripheral blood mononuclear cells. The Qiagen DNeasy Blood Extraction Kit was used to extract genomic DNA from the blood cell samples. The receptor library was made with the immunoSEQ multiplex PCR assay. For the multiplex PCR, a mixture combining 60 forward primers for TCR Vbeta segments and 13 reverse primers for TCR Jbeta segments was used. The CDR3 region of rearranged TCR beta genes was amplified from genomic DNA by a multiplex PCR assay. Amplified TCR beta libraries were sequenced as 87-base-pair reads on the Illumina HiSeq System. The published analysis was carried out like this. A later analysis counted some 80 million unique TCR beta chains across the 666 repertoires, and 9.5 million to 11 million of these chains were shared by at least two donors. A nearest-neighbor algorithm error-corrected the raw reads and collapsed the reads into unique sequences, merging closely related sequences to remove PCR and sequencing errors. CDR3 sequences were aligned to IMGT reference sequences to assign V, D and J gene segments. Each retained sequence needed at least a six-nucleotide match to both a V gene segment and a J gene segment. Rearrangements were called productive when the CDR3 lacked stop codons and stayed in frame with V and J; all others were non-productive. CDR3 was defined by IMGT convention, running from the second conserved V-encoded cysteine to the conserved J-encoded phenylalanine. Sequences without an unambiguous match to a single V gene segment were excluded from the earlier analysis of 500 to 700 of the donors. In an earlier analysis of 587 of the donors, a V segment was called functional when productive rearrangements were above 56.7%, and segregating when the standard deviation between donors exceeded 5%. A statistical classification framework was built to diagnose cytomegalovirus status from the catalog of TCR beta chain sequences. In a later analysis, TCR nucleotide sequences were compared against IMGT/GENE-DB human TR gene sequences so that V and J genes could be assigned. In a later analysis, CDR3 sequences and most-parsimonious VDJ recombination scenarios were assigned using the TCRdist pipeline. In a later analysis, each TCR beta chain was defined by its CDR3 amino acid sequence together with its V-gene family, and reads without a unique V-gene family were excluded. To address suspected cross-contamination and a sequencing artifact, a later analysis removed a few hundred highly shared, low-generation-probability nucleotide sequences. In a later analysis, a clonal expansion index was calculated for each public chain from normalized within-repertoire ranks of inferred template counts. Generation probabilities in a later analysis came from a VDJ recombination model fitted to out-of-frame rearrangements, and those results were checked against IGoR. Hypergeometric tests were used in a later analysis to score TCR-TCR, TCR-HLA and TCR-CMV co-occurrence, with a repertoire-size bias correction applied to the TCR pairs. A later analysis estimated false discovery rates by permuting HLA or CMV assignments 20 times. In a later analysis, co-occurring TCRs were grouped with DBSCAN, and TCRdist sequence similarity was added when clustering was performed within HLA-allele-positive subsets. Repertoires with fewer than 30,000 or more than 120,000 public chains, plus five repertoires with anomalous nucleotide sharing, were excluded from co-occurrence clustering. The table was pulled from immuneACCESS by TCRdb, which kept in-frame rearrangements only. Such tables lose some clones; where checked, under half of the loss comes from unresolved V genes, and the rest has no known cause. V and J calls and clone size are copied from that table; D and trimming were computed from the DNA. This sample gives 170,000 or so clones in total; less than 85% of them show up just once. The ten top clones hold 5.7% of the sample.

The data stem from a study of cytomegalovirus exposure and HLA in healthy donors (dated by TCRdb to between 2016 and 2019). Notes on the research overall: In an earlier analysis of several hundred of the donors, 276 Gb of sequence data and approximately 100 million unique TCR beta sequences from about 190 million T cells were reported. The T cell repertoires of several hundred subjects were profiled by immunosequencing and related to cytomegalovirus serostatus. A separate validation cohort of 90 to 150 different subjects was used in addition to the 666-subject first cohort. The genetic ancestry cluster associated with self-reported Caucasian donors included over 80% of the roughly 380 genotyped donors. Alongside the repertoire data, information on donor age, sex, ethnicity and CMV serostatus was compiled. All discovery cohort repertoires had been generated on a single sequencing platform. To decide whether each TCR beta V gene segment behaved as functional or pseudogenic, an earlier analysis of approximately 600 of the donors relied on high-throughput TCR beta sequencing. High-throughput TCR immunosequencing, statistical association of individual TCRs with disease status, and machine learning were combined to predict cytomegalovirus infection status. About 310 gigabases of sequencing data and 70 million to 85 million unique TCR sequences were included in an early release covering roughly 600 HLA-typed donors. A later genetic analysis used genome-wide SNP genotypes for about three fifths of the 666 donors, treating that subset as a discovery cohort. Typing coverage differed by locus: A, B, C, DRB1 and DQB1 were typed in about 629-630 donors, DQA1 in 500 to 550, DPA1 in around 580, and DPB1 in 450 to 480. A later analysis re-analyzed previously published TCR beta repertoires from approximately 700 donors and added high-resolution HLA genotyping to study TCR occurrence patterns. HLA typing covered class I and class II loci at four-digit resolution. Across roughly 420 genotyped donors of the cohort, an average of approximately 240,000 unique TCR beta nucleotide sequences per donor were sequenced, and 15% to 20% of those sequences were non-productive. Roughly 5 DR-DQ haplotypes were handled as single units for association and clustering, since linkage in the cohort was strong. The study aimed to test whether signatures of past pathogen exposure could be identified by cataloging public T cell receptors. Rather than using new phenotypic data, the later analysis identified candidate immune exposures from TCR beta sequences and from how often those sequences occurred across donors. Paper-wide results and their limitations: Roughly uniform sequencing depth across donors was assumed in presence/absence analyses, although this assumption may not hold. In an earlier analysis of under 600 of the donors, most TCR beta V segments were observed in productive rearrangements about 87% or about 30% of the time, broadly matching IMGT annotations. Strong co-occurrence of HLA alleles, especially DR and DQ, made assigning TCR associations to individual alleles difficult. The only immune exposure information available for the cohort was CMV serostatus. In a later analysis, TCR association rates were found to vary across HLA loci, with the most associated TCRs seen for DRB1 alleles and the fewest for HLA-C alleles. In a later analysis, HLA-associated TCR beta chains were found to be more clonally expanded and to have lower generation probabilities than equally common non-associated chains. Several of the top co-occurrence clusters appeared to be linked to parvovirus B19, influenza, CMV and Epstein-Barr virus, according to a later analysis. The sequencing pipeline was judged likely to have produced a cluster of highly shared sequence variants as a technical artifact. According to a later analysis, most CMV-associated TCR beta chains appeared to be HLA-restricted, and the HLA associations seemed to be driven largely by CMV exposure. Specific HLA alleles were associated with 16,951 TCR beta sequences at a false discovery rate of 0.05 in a later analysis. Because the 87-base-pair reads could not distinguish some IMGT-functional V segments, including TRBV6-2 and TRBV6-3, those segments were excluded. The authors suggested that the approach could potentially be generalized to other disease states and immunological phenotypes. A later genetic analysis associated a missense DCLRE1C variant with V-gene and J-gene trimming of TCR beta chains, and an independent cohort replicated the association. In vitro tests confirmed that a few of the cytomegalovirus-associated TCR beta chains recognize cytomegalovirus antigens. Cytomegalovirus status was reported to be diagnosed by the classifier with high specificity and sensitivity in both the original and validation cohorts. The study listed approximately 160 TCR beta chains as associated with cytomegalovirus. About 17 rarely observed V segments, including chromosome 9 orphons, were excluded from the earlier analysis of some 590 of the donors because counts were too low. Because HLA typing was unavailable for some donors at each locus, only the typed subset was used in association tests. Only TCR beta chains were sequenced in this cohort, and the absence of alpha or paired-chain data limited detectable features. Most TCR sequences were observed very rarely across donors, whereas some public TCRs were present in many individuals. In a later genetic analysis, fewer N-insertions in productive TCRs were reported among donors in an Asian-associated ancestry cluster than the roughly 700-donor mean. Correlated functional status among segregating V segments might be attributable to linkage disequilibrium, but an unknown experimental factor could not be ruled out. A further reported finding was that TCR beta sequences accurately predicted the HLA-A and HLA-B alleles for most subjects in the first cohort.

CDR1 SGHRS and CDR2 YFSETQ are derived from the germline V gene. From the cysteine through the phenylalanine, the CDR3 covers 17 amino acids. Only the CDR3 part of the read is kept: 51 bases, read in frame from the first base. A distance of 14 bases separates the germline ends of V and J, which lose 4 bases and 0 bases respectively. The chain is encoded by TRBV5-1 joined to TRBJ2-6; the D region possibly corresponds to TRBD1 (6 bases align). The sample was PBMCs. This sequence was found in a man aged 40-55 years in good health and CMV-seronegative. Read as DNA, the sequence is TGCGCCAGCAGCCCCGTACAGGGCCGCTCTGGGGCCAACGTCCTGACTTTC. This sequence encodes CASSPVQGRSGANVLTF.